The next 26 T cell receptor beta chains were all read from a single sample in a study of shared clonotypes between healthy human individuals. Generated by immunoSEQ multiplex PCR, the TCRdb table keeps only in-frame clones and is missing some. This table holds 900,000 to 1,200,000 clones, about 80% found once. The sample comprised memory CD4+ T cells from PBMCs. Subset here: CD45RA-negative fraction. The source is a man aged 18 to 30 in good health. Some clones in this sample may be carry-over from other donors' samples.

Turning to this clone: Other DNA sequences from this sample encode an identical CDR3 as well. V usage is TRBV9 and J usage is TRBJ2-7; 10 bases are shared with TRBD1. The CDR3 sequence is 14 residues long. In germline, CDR1 is SGDLS, CDR2 YYNGEE. V shed 2 bases and J 5 bases; nucleotides not matched to a gene: 4. The CDR3 loop is CASSVGQGVNEQYF. CDR3 coding DNA: TGTGCCAGCAGCGTCGGACAGGGGGTCAACGAGCAGTACTTC.

Only a few counts were recorded for this clone. This CDR3 is CASSLLPVGAVVHEQYF. Written as DNA, the CDR3 is TGTGCCAGCAGCTTATTGCCGGTCGGGGCGGTAGTCCACGAGCAGTACTTC. V gene TRBV7-3 combines with J gene TRBJ2-7; the D call may be TRBD1 or TRBD2 (5 bases each). Germline V gene lookup returns CDR1 SGHTA and CDR2 FQGTGA. CDR3 size: 17 residues. V was cut by 2 bases and J by 5 bases, with 22 bases left in between.

This clone was seen a few times. The rearrangement joins TRBV7-2 to TRBJ2-7, with D tentatively TRBD2 (7 bases). The CDR3 is made up of 14 amino acids. V was pared by 4 bases and J by 2 bases, with 12 bases between. Germline V lookup: CDR1 SGHTA, CDR2 FQGNSA. CDR3 protein: CASSSRGATYEQYF. For the CDR3, the DNA is TGTGCCAGCAGCTCCCGGGGGGCAACCTACGAGCAGTACTTC.

In this sample, this clone turned up once. The chain joins TRBV5-1 to TRBJ1-1; D remains ambiguous. Germline loops: CDR1 SGHRS, CDR2 YFSETQ. Trimming took 4 bases from V and 4 from J, leaving 11 bases between them. This CDR3 spans 13 amino acids. The CDR3 DNA reads as TGCGCCAGCAGCCCCCTCGTGGCCACTGAAGCTTTCTTT. This gives the protein CASSPLVATEAFF.

The chain combines TRBV28 with TRBJ2-5, with 14 bases lining up with TRBD2. Germline V CDR1 and CDR2: MDHEN, SYDVKM. The CDR3 sequence is 15 residues long. V was clipped by 5 bases and J by 5 bases; unmatched bases: 4. The CDR3 region is CASSMTSGRGETQYF. The CDR3 DNA follows: TGTGCCAGCAGTATGACTAGCGGGAGGGGGGAGACCCAGTACTTC.

The genes are TRBV11-2 and TRBJ2-7; D may be TRBD1 or TRBD2 (5 bases each). The germline gives CDR1 SGHAT, CDR2 FQNNGV. The CDR3 covers 15 residues. V was clipped by 5 bases and J by 1 base, with 15 bases between them. The CDR3 nucleotides are TGTGCCAGCAGCCCGAATGGGGGTACTTCCTACGAGCAGTACTTC. Translation: CASSPNGGTSYEQYF.

In the case of this clone: This sequence may be a read error, since a much larger clone differs from it by one base. CDR3 DNA sequence: TGTGCTAGTGGTTTGGACCAAAAGACCCAGTACTTC. The encoded protein is CASGLDQKTQYF. The chain combines TRBV12-5 with TRBJ2-5; no reliable D call. The CDR3 covers 12 residues. The germline V gene has CDR1 LGHNT and CDR2 FRNRAP. Together with reference TRBV12-5 and TRBJ2-5, the CDR3 gives the full variable domain: DARVTQTPRHKVTEMGQEVTMRCQPILGHNTVFWYRQTMMQGLELLAYFRNRAPLDDSGMPKDRFSAEMPDATLATLKIQPSEPRDSAVYFCASGLDQKTQYFGPGTRLLVL.

The genes are TRBV11-1 and TRBJ2-6; tentatively, D is TRBD2 (6 bases). This CDR3 contains 15 residues. The V and J ends lost 3 bases and 2 bases respectively, with 8 bases between them. The germline gives CDR1 SGHAT, CDR2 FQDESV (reference sequence). The DNA for the CDR3 is TGTGCCAGCAGCTTGGGCGGGACTGGGGCCAACGTCCTGACTTTC. Protein: CASSLGGTGANVLTF. Full variable domain (rest looked up from reference TRBV11-1 and TRBJ2-6): EAEVAQSPRYKITEKSQAVAFWCDPISGHATLYWYRQILGQGPELLVQFQDESVVDDSQLPKDRFSAERLKGVDSTLKIQPAELGDSAMYLCASSLGGTGANVLTFGAGSRLTVL.

At least ten counts were recorded for this clone. Other DNA sequences in the same sample also yield this CDR3. V and J are TRBV10-3 and TRBJ2-6, with D hard to call. The CDR3 runs to 16 residues. Trimming shortened V by 0 bases and J by 0 bases, and 6 bases separated the two germline ends. The V gene's germline CDR1 is ENHRY and CDR2 SYGVKD. This CDR3 is CAISESGLSGANVLTF. The CDR3 DNA sequence: TGTGCCATCAGTGAGTCGGGCCTCTCTGGGGCCAACGTCCTGACTTTC.

This clone has just a few counts. This chain links TRBV2 with TRBJ2-7; TRBD2 might be the D (5 bases). V dropped 6 bases and J dropped 1 base, with 13 bases sitting between them. CDR1 is SNHLY and CDR2 is FYNNEI in the germline V gene. This CDR3 comprises 14 residues. The CDR3 here is CASRSRETSYEQYF. CDR3 in DNA: TGTGCCAGCAGGTCACGGGAAACTTCCTACGAGCAGTACTTC. The whole variable domain, filled in from reference TRBV2 and TRBJ2-7, reads EPEVTQTPSHQVTQMGQEVILRCVPISNHLYFYWYRQILGQKVEFLVSFYNNEISEKSEIFDDQFSVERPDGSNFTLKIRSTKLEDSAMYFCASRSRETSYEQYFGPGTRLTVT.

V usage is TRBV30 and J usage is TRBJ2-1; 14 bases line up with TRBD2. V trimming: 5 bases; J trimming: 8 bases; junction bases outside the gene matches: 8. This CDR3 is built from 15 residues. Per germline, CDR1 GTSNPN and CDR2 SVGIG (reference sequence). In DNA, the CDR3 is TGTGCCTGGCATCCCGGGACTAGCGGGAGTTATGAGCAGTTCTTC. It translates to CAWHPGTSGSYEQFF.

The chain employs TRBV28 and TRBJ1-5; D uncertain. Germline V CDR1 and CDR2: MDHEN, SYDVKM. With 6 bases removed from V and 5 bases from J, the gap between germline ends came to 8 bases. The CDR3 contains 12 residues. This CDR3 reads CASRPLHQPQHF. The CDR3 nucleotides read TGTGCCAGCAGACCCTTACATCAGCCCCAGCATTTT.

This clone was observed a single time. This may be a read error, as it is one base from a much larger clone. The chain carries TRBV5-4 and TRBJ2-6; no firm D call. The CDR3 runs 13 residues. Germline CDR1 reads SGHNT; CDR2 reads YYREEE (reference sequence). The V end lost 5 bases, the J end lost 0 bases, and 3 bases lay between the germline ends. The CDR3 is CASRISGANVLTF. The CDR3 DNA is TGTGCCAGCAGAATCTCTGGGGCCAACGTCCTGACTTTC.

This chain links TRBV5-6 with TRBJ1-1; D is unresolved. With 1 base removed from V and 3 bases from J, the gap between germline ends came to 10 bases. Germline CDR1 and CDR2: SGHDT and YYEEEE. The CDR3 totals 14 residues. CDR3 nucleotide sequence: TGTGCCAGCAGCTTGATGAGGAGGGACACTGAAGCTTTCTTT. Its protein product is CASSLMRRDTEAFF. Variable domain in full (rest from reference TRBV5-6 and TRBJ1-1): DAGVTQSPTHLIKTRGQQVTLRCSPKSGHDTVSWYQQALGQGPQFIFQYYEEEERQRGNFPDRFSGHQFPNYSSELNVNALLLGDSALYLCASSLMRRDTEAFFGQGTRLTVV.

The chain employs TRBV2 and TRBJ1-5; D remains ambiguous. Trimming took off 4 bases at V and 3 bases at J, with 10 bases between the two ends. CDR3 length: 14 residues. CDR1 and CDR2 (germline): SNHLY, FYNNEI. CDR3 region: CASSVSRANQPQHF. DNA for the CDR3: TGTGCCAGCAGTGTCAGTAGGGCCAATCAGCCCCAGCATTTT.

This clone occurred a few times. V usage is TRBV27 and J usage is TRBJ1-5, with D possibly matching TRBD1 (5 bases). The CDR3 has 14 amino acids. The V and J ends lost 6 bases and 0 bases respectively, with 9 bases between them. Looked up from germline, CDR1 is MNHEY and CDR2 is SMNVEV (reference sequence). CDR3 bases: TGTGCCAGCAGGGGGGGATATAGCAATCAGCCCCAGCATTTT. It translates to CASRGGYSNQPQHF.

This clone appeared a few times. This chain links TRBV28 with TRBJ2-1; D possibly corresponds to TRBD1 (6 bases). The CDR3 covers 15 residues. Deletions cut 2 bases from V and 3 bases from J, with 11 bases between. Germline V gene sequence: CDR1 MDHEN, CDR2 SYDVKM. The CDR3 sequence: CASSLIRTVYNEQFF. DNA for the CDR3: TGTGCCAGCAGTTTAATCAGGACAGTCTACAATGAGCAGTTCTTC. Full variable domain (remainder filled in from reference TRBV28 and TRBJ2-1): DVKVTQSSRYLVKRTGEKVFLECVQDMDHENMFWYRQDPGLGLRLIYFSYDVKMKEKGDIPEGYSVSREKKERFSLILESASTNQTSMYLCASSLIRTVYNEQFFGPGTRLTVL.

The J gene is TRBJ2-7, the V gene TRBV6-1; 11 nucleotides agree with TRBD2. From germline, CDR1 is MNHNS and CDR2 SASEGT. Unmatched junction bases numbered 7, after V lost 5 bases and J lost 7 bases. This CDR3 contains 14 residues. CDR3 DNA: TGTGCCAGCAGTCTAGCGGGGGGATTGGGAGAGCAGTACTTC. Translated: CASSLAGGLGEQYF.

The J gene is TRBJ2-2, the V gene TRBV5-1; 7 bases map to TRBD2. Germline V lookup: CDR1 SGHRS, CDR2 YFSETQ. V lost 0 bases and J lost 2; bases outside the gene matches: 7. The CDR3 is 17 amino acids. The CDR3 here is CASSLVSSGANTGELFF. CDR3 DNA: TGCGCCAGCAGCTTGGTTTCCAGCGGGGCTAACACCGGGGAGCTGTTTTTT.

This clone was detected only a few times. This chain joins TRBV4-2 and TRBJ1-1; no firm D call. CDR1 and CDR2 (germline): LGHNA, YNFKEQ. Trimming left V 6 bases short and J 0 bases short, with 11 bases between. This CDR3 comprises 14 residues. CDR3 sequence reads: CASRTPGMNTEAFF. The CDR3, as DNA: TGTGCCAGCAGGACCCCTGGCATGAACACTGAAGCTTTCTTT.

The V gene is TRBV7-9, the J gene TRBJ2-3; D gene unclear. This CDR3 spans 15 amino acids. Germline CDR1 and CDR2: SEHNR and FQNEAQ (reference sequence). The ends were cut back, 2 bases at V and 3 bases at J, with 12 bases in the middle. CDR3 bases: TGTGCCAGCAGCTTAATATCAGGTCCGACAGATACGCAGTATTTT. Translation gives CASSLISGPTDTQYF.

The chain couples TRBV6-1 to TRBJ2-7; D might be TRBD1 (6 bases). The CDR3 loop spans 14 amino acids. The germline V gene has CDR1 MNHNS and CDR2 SASEGT. Trimming took off 7 bases at V and 0 bases at J, with 13 bases between the two ends. The CDR3 DNA follows: TGTGCCAGCAACCTGGGGGACATCTCCTACGAGCAGTACTTC. It codes for CASNLGDISYEQYF.

V gene TRBV5-1 combines with J gene TRBJ2-1; the D gene is possibly TRBD2 (5 bases). Germline assignment: CDR1 SGHRS and CDR2 YFSETQ. Trimming took 0 bases from V and 2 from J, leaving 12 bases between them. CDR3 length: 16 amino acids. DNA of the CDR3: TGCGCCAGCAGCTTGGGTGGGTCGGAGGCCTACAATGAGCAGTTCTTC. Its protein product is CASSLGGSEAYNEQFF.

The genes are TRBV7-9 and TRBJ2-2, with no clear D. Trimming stripped 3 bases from V and 7 bases from J, with 9 bases between. The CDR3 has 13 residues. Per germline, CDR1 SEHNR and CDR2 FQNEAQ (reference sequence). As DNA, the CDR3 is TGTGCCAGCAGCTTTCTTGAGAGCGGGGAGCTGTTTTTT. The encoded protein is CASSFLESGELFF.

A single count supports this clone. V gene TRBV2 combines with J gene TRBJ2-2; the match to TRBD1 covers 7 bases. This CDR3 has 14 residues. Germline V gives CDR1 SNHLY, CDR2 FYNNEI. The V and J ends lost 4 bases and 6 bases, in that order; junction bases with no gene match: 5. The CDR3 nucleotides are TGTGCCAGCAGTGGTTTACAGGGGCCCGGGGAGCTGTTTTTT. Its protein product is CASSGLQGPGELFF. Complete variable domain (other parts from reference TRBV2 and TRBJ2-2): EPEVTQTPSHQVTQMGQEVILRCVPISNHLYFYWYRQILGQKVEFLVSFYNNEISEKSEIFDDQFSVERPDGSNFTLKIRSTKLEDSAMYFCASSGLQGPGELFFGEGSRLTVL.

The V gene is TRBV10-3, the J gene TRBJ1-2, with D unresolved. The germline V gene encodes CDR1 ENHRY and CDR2 SYGVKD. The ends were cut back, 5 bases at V and 5 bases at J, with 9 bases in the middle. The CDR3 is 12 residues long. The CDR3 sequence is CAISQILYGYTF. CDR3 DNA: TGTGCCATCAGTCAAATACTATATGGCTACACCTTC.